Below are 6 T cell receptor beta chains sequenced from a single sample in a study of shared clonotypes between healthy human individuals. Measured with immunoSEQ multiplex PCR; TCRdb has only the in-frame clones, and not every one. The sample lists millions of clones, more than 80% occurring once. The sample consisted of naive CD4+ T cells sorted from blood. Subset: CD45RA+ positively selected. These receptors originate from a man between 18 and 29 years old in good health.

This chain's CDR3 is CASSPSLQGQTQYF. In DNA, the CDR3 is TGTGCCAGCAGCCCCTCTCTTCAGGGACAGACCCAGTACTTC. The chain links TRBV7-2 to TRBJ2-5; D is perhaps TRBD1 or TRBD2 (5 bases each). The CDR3 is 14 amino acids. Germline V CDR1 and CDR2: SGHTA, FQGNSA. The ends were cut back, 5 bases at V and 6 bases at J, with 16 bases in the middle.

The V gene is TRBV4-1, the J gene TRBJ2-1; a weak D match, TRBD2 (6 bases). The ends were cut back, 4 bases at V and 1 base at J, with 11 bases in the middle. Germline CDR1 reads MGHRA; CDR2 reads YSYEKL. The CDR3 totals 15 residues. CDR3 nucleotide sequence: TGCGCCAGCAGCCGGCTAGGAGGGTCCTACAATGAGCAGTTCTTC. The encoded protein is CASSRLGGSYNEQFF.

Of note for this clone: This specimen includes other DNA sequences encoding the same CDR3. The gene calls are TRBV5-1 and TRBJ1-2; the D is unclear. This CDR3 has 13 amino acids. The germline gives CDR1 SGHRS, CDR2 YFSETQ. V lost 4 bases, J lost 1 base, and 8 bases lay in between. The CDR3 spells CASSPTVNYGYTF. As DNA, the CDR3 is TGCGCCAGCAGCCCCACGGTTAACTATGGCTACACCTTC.

This clone appeared a single time. The J gene is TRBJ2-7, the V gene TRBV7-6; 10 nucleotides match TRBD1. V lost 1 base, J lost 5 bases, and 2 bases stayed unmatched. The CDR3 is 14 amino acids. Germline-derived CDR1 and CDR2 are SGHVS and FNYEAQ. CDR3 DNA: TGTGCCAGCAGCTTAGTTGGGACAGGGGACGAGCAGTACTTC. This encodes CASSLVGTGDEQYF.

The J gene is TRBJ2-3, the V gene TRBV18; the match to TRBD2 covers 11 bases. Unmatched junction bases numbered 16, after V lost 3 bases and J lost 2 bases. Germline-derived CDR1 and CDR2 are KGHSH and LQKENI. The CDR3 totals 20 residues. The chain's CDR3 is CASSPGASGGPNPLTDTQYF. The DNA for the CDR3 is TGTGCCAGCTCACCGGGTGCTAGCGGGGGGCCGAATCCTCTCACAGATACGCAGTATTTT.

CDR3 DNA: TGTGCCAGCAGTTTGGGGACAGGGGCCTACGAGCAGTACTTC. Protein sequence: CASSLGTGAYEQYF. This sequence joins TRBV27 and TRBJ2-7; TRBD1 aligns across 10 bases. The CDR3 covers 14 residues. Germline CDR1 reads MNHEY; CDR2 reads SMNVEV (reference sequence). V gave up 3 bases and J gave up 2 bases; unmatched junction bases: 1.